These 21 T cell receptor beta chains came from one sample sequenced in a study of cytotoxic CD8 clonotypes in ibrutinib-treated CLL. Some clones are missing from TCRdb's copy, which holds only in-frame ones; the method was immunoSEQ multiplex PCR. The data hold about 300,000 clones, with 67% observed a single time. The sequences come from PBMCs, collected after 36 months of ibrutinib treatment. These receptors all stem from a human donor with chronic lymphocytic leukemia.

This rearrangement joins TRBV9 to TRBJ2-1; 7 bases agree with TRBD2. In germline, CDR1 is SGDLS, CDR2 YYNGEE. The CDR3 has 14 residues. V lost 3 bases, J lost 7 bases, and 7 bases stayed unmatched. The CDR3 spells CASSARTSRNEQFF. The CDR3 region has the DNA TGTGCCAGCAGCGCCCGGACTAGTCGGAATGAGCAGTTCTTC.

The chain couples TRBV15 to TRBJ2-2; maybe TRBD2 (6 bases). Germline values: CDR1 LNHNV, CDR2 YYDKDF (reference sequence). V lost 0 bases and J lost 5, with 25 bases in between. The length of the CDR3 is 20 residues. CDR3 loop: CATSRDLLMEGGFGTGELFF. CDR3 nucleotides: TGTGCCACCAGCAGAGATCTCCTTATGGAGGGTGGCTTTGGGACCGGGGAGCTGTTTTTT.

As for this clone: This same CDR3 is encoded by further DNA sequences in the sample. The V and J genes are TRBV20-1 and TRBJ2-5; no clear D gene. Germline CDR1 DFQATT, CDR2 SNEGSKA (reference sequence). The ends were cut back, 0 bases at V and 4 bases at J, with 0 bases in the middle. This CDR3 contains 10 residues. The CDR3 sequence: CSAREETQYF. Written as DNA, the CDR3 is TGCAGTGCTAGAGAAGAGACCCAGTACTTC.

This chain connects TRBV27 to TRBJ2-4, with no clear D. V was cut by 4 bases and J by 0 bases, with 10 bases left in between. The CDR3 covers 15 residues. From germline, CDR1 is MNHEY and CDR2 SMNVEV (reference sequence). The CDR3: CASSSGRLAKNIQYF. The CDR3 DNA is TGTGCCAGCAGTTCTGGCAGATTAGCCAAAAACATTCAGTACTTC.

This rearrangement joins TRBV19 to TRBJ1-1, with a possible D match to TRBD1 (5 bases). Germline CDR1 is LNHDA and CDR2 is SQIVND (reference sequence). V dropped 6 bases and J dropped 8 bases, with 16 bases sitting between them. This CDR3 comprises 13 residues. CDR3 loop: CASRAEQAIEAFF. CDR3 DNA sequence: TGTGCCAGTAGGGCTGAACAGGCCATCGAAGCTTTCTTT.

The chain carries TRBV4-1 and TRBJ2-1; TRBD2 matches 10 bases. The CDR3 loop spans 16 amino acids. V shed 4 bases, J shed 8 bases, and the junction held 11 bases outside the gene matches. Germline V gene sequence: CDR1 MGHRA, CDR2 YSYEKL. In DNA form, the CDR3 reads TGCGCCAGCAGCCCGACCCTAGCGGGGGTCGGGTATGAGCAGTTCTTC. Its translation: CASSPTLAGVGYEQFF.

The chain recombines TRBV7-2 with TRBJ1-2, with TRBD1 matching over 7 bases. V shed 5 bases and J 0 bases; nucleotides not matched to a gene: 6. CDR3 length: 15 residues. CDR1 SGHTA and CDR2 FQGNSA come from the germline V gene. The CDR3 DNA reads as TGTGCCAGCAGCGACACAGGGGCGACTAACTATGGCTACACCTTC. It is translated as CASSDTGATNYGYTF.

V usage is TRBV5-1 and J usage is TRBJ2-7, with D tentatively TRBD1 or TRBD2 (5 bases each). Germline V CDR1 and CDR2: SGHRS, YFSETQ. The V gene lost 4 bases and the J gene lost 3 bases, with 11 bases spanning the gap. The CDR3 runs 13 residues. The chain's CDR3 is CASSGTKNYEQYF. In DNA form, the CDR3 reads TGCGCCAGCAGCGGGACCAAGAACTACGAGCAGTACTTC.

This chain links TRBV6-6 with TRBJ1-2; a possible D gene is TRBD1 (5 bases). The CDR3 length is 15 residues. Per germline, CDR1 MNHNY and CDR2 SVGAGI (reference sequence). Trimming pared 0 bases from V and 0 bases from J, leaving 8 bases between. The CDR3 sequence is CASSYSRQTNYGYTF. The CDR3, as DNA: TGTGCCAGCAGTTACTCGAGACAGACTAACTATGGCTACACCTTC.

The CDR3 DNA reads TGTGCCAGCAGCTTAGGCGGCAGGGATGAGCAGTACTTC. This translates into CASSLGGRDEQYF. V usage is TRBV11-2 and J usage is TRBJ2-7; tentatively, D is TRBD1 (5 bases). Trimming took 1 base from V and 7 from J, leaving 11 bases between them. The CDR3 is made up of 13 amino acids. CDR1 is SGHAT and CDR2 is FQNNGV in the germline V gene.

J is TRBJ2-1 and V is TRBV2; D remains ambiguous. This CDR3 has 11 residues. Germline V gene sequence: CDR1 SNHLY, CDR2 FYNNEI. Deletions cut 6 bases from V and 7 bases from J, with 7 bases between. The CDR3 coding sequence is TGTGCCAGCAGCGGAAGGAATGAGCAGTTCTTC. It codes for CASSGRNEQFF.

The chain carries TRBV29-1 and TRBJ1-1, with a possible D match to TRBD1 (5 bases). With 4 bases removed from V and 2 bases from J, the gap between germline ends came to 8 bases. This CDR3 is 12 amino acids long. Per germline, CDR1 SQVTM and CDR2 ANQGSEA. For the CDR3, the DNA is TGCAGCGTTGCCAGGGTAAACACTGAAGCTTTCTTT. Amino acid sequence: CSVARVNTEAFF. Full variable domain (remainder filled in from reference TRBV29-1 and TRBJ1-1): SAVISQKPSRDICQRGTSLTIQCQVDSQVTMMFWYRQQPGQSLTLIATANQGSEATYESGFVIDKFPISRPNLTFSTLTVSNMSPEDSSIYLCSVARVNTEAFFGQGTRLTVV.

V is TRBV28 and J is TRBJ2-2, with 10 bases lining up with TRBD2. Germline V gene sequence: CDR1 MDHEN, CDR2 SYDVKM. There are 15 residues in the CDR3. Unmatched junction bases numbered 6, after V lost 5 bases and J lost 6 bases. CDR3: CASSPRLAGAGELFF. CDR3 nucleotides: TGTGCCAGCAGTCCCCGGCTAGCGGGAGCCGGGGAGCTGTTTTTT.

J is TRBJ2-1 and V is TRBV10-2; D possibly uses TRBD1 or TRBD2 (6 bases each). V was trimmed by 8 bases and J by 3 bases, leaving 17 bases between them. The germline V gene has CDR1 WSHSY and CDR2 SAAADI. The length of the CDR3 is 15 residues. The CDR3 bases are TGCGCCAGCGGGGGGCAGGGAAGGGGCTACAATGAGCAGTTCTTC. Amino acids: CASGGQGRGYNEQFF.

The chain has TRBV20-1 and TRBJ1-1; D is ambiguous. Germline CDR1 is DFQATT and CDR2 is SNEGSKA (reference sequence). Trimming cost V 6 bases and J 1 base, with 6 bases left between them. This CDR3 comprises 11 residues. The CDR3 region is CSATWNTEAFF. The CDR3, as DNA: TGCAGTGCCACATGGAACACTGAAGCTTTCTTT.

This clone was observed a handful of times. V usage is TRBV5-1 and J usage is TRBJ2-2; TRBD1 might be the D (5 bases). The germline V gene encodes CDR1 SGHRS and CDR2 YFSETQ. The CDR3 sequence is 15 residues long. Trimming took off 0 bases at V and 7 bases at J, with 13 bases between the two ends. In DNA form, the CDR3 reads TGCGCCAGCAGCTTGGAGCAGGGCCCTGTCGGGGAGCTGTTTTTT. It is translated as CASSLEQGPVGELFF.

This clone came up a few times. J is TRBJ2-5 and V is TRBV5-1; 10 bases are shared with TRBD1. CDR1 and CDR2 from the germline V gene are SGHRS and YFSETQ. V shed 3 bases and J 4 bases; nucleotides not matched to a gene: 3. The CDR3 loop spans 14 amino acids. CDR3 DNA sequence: TGCGCCAGCAGCTATAGGACAGGGGGAGAGACCCAGTACTTC. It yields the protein CASSYRTGGETQYF.

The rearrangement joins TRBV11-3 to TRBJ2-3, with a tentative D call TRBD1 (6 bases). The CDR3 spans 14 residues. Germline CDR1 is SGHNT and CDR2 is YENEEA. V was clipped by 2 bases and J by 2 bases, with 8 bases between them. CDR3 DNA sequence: TGTGCCAGCAGCTTACAGGGGAACACAGATACGCAGTATTTT. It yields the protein CASSLQGNTDTQYF.

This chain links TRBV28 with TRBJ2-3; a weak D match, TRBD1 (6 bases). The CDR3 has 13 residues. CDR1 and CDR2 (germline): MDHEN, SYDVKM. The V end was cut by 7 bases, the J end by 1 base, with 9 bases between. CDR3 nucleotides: TGTGCCAGCAAGGACAGAGGCACAGATACGCAGTATTTT. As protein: CASKDRGTDTQYF.

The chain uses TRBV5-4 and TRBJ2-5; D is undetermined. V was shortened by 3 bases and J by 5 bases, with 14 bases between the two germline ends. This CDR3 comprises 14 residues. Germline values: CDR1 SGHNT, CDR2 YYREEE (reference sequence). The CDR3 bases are TGTGCCAGCAGCTCACACACTCTCGGGGAGACCCAGTACTTC. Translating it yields CASSSHTLGETQYF.

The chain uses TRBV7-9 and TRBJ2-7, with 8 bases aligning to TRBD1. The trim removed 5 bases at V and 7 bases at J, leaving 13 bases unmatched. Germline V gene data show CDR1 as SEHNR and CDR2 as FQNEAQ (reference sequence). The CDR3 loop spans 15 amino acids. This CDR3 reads CASSPGQGPTKEQYF. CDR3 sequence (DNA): TGTGCCAGCAGCCCAGGACAGGGTCCTACTAAGGAGCAGTACTTC. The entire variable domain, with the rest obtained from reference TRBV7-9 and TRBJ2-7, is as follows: DTGVSQNPRHKITKRGQNVTFRCDPISEHNRLYWYRQTLGQGPEFLTYFQNEAQLEKSRLLSDRFSAERPKGSFSTLEIQRTEQGDSAMYLCASSPGQGPTKEQYFGPGTRLTVT.